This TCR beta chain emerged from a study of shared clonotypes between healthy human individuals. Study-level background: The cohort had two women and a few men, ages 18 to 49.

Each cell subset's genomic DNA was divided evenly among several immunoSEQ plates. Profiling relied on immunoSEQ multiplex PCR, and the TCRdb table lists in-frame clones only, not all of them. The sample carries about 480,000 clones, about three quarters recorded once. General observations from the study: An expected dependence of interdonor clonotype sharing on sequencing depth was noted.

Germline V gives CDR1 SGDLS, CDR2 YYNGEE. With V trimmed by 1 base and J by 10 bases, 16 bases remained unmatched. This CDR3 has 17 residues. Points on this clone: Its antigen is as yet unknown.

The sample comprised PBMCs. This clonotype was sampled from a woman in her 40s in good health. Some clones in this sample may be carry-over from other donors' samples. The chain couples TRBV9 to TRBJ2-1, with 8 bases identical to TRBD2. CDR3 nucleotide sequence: TGTGCCAGCAGCGTACAAGGGGGGCCGGGAGGGCCCCCGGAGCAGTTCTTC. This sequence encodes CASSVQGGPGGPPEQFF.